The 31 T cell receptor beta chains below come from one sample, sequenced in a study of shared clonotypes between healthy human individuals. Assay used: immunoSEQ multiplex PCR; TCRdb lists only in-frame clones, some missing. The table lists around 2,000,000 clones, about 95% of them singletons, with 0.95% to 1.5% in the top ten. Naive CD8 cells comprised CD45RO-negative, CCR7-positively selected cells, excluding terminally differentiated effector memory CD45RA+ cells. Material: naive CD8+ T cells sorted from blood. The receptors here all came from a man aged 18 to 29 in good health.

The V gene is TRBV7-8, the J gene TRBJ1-2; TRBD1 aligns across 7 bases. This CDR3 is built from 15 residues. Germline-derived CDR1 and CDR2 are SGHVS and FQNEAQ. J was trimmed by 3 bases and V by 5 bases; bases with no gene match: 9. The CDR3 sequence is CASSRVQGTDYGYTF. The CDR3 DNA is TGTGCCAGCAGCCGAGTACAGGGGACGGACTATGGCTACACCTTC.

V is TRBV28 and J is TRBJ1-1, with TRBD1 matching 7 bases. J gave up 0 bases and V 4 bases, and 8 bases lay outside the gene matches. This CDR3 is built from 16 residues. CDR1 is MDHEN, CDR2 SYDVKM, per germline. Here the CDR3 reads CASSWATGSMNTEAFF. CDR3 nucleotide sequence: TGTGCCAGCAGTTGGGCGACAGGGTCCATGAACACTGAAGCTTTCTTT.

The J gene is TRBJ2-3, the V gene TRBV19; 12 positions match TRBD2. Trimming cost V 2 bases and J 2 bases; bases outside gene matches: 2. Germline values: CDR1 LNHDA, CDR2 SQIVND (reference sequence). This CDR3 is built from 16 residues. The CDR3 region is CASSITSGGPTDTQYF. Here the CDR3 DNA reads TGTGCCAGTAGTATAACTAGCGGGGGGCCCACAGATACGCAGTATTTT.

The CDR3: CASSRILGEAFF. The CDR3 coding sequence is TGTGCCAGCAGTCGGATACTTGGTGAAGCTTTCTTT. This chain connects TRBV6-6 to TRBJ1-1; D not resolved. The CDR3 is 12 residues long. Deletions cut 5 bases from V and 7 bases from J, with 11 bases between. Per germline, CDR1 MNHNY and CDR2 SVGAGI (reference sequence).

The chain recombines TRBV28 with TRBJ2-5; 8 nucleotides match TRBD2. The CDR3 is 14 amino acids. V shed 5 bases, J shed 1 base, and the junction held 3 bases outside the gene matches. Per the germline V gene, CDR1 is MDHEN and CDR2 is SYDVKM. The CDR3 DNA reads TGTGCCAGCAGTCCAGCGGGGGTCCAAGAGACCCAGTACTTC. Translating it yields CASSPAGVQETQYF. Supplemented by reference TRBV28 and TRBJ2-5, the full variable domain reads DVKVTQSSRYLVKRTGEKVFLECVQDMDHENMFWYRQDPGLGLRLIYFSYDVKMKEKGDIPEGYSVSREKKERFSLILESASTNQTSMYLCASSPAGVQETQYFGPGTRLLVL.

The chain joins TRBV6-1 to TRBJ2-5; D is unresolved. This CDR3 is built from 13 residues. Germline CDR1 is MNHNS and CDR2 is SASEGT. Trimming pared 2 bases from V and 3 bases from J, leaving 7 bases between. As DNA, the CDR3 is TGTGCCAGCAGTGAATATGGAGAAGAGACCCAGTACTTC. Translation gives CASSEYGEETQYF.

This clone was found once. This specimen includes other DNA sequences encoding the same CDR3. V gene TRBV7-9 combines with J gene TRBJ2-1; the D gene could be TRBD1 or TRBD2 (5 bases each). Deletions cut 3 bases from V and 6 bases from J, with 6 bases between. CDR1 is SEHNR and CDR2 is FQNEAQ in the germline V gene (reference sequence). This CDR3 contains 12 residues. The CDR3 is CASSLRGNEQFF. The DNA for the CDR3 is TGTGCCAGCAGCTTGAGGGGCAATGAGCAGTTCTTC.

The gene calls are TRBV7-2 and TRBJ1-1; 7 nucleotides line up with TRBD1. Germline CDR1 SGHTA, CDR2 FQGNSA. The CDR3 runs 13 residues. V shed 4 bases and J 7 bases; nucleotides not matched to a gene: 6. The CDR3 DNA reads as TGTGCCAGCAGCTGGCAGGGGGACGGTGAAGCTTTCTTT. Its protein product is CASSWQGDGEAFF. The entire variable domain, with the rest obtained from reference TRBV7-2 and TRBJ1-1, is as follows: GAGVSQSPSNKVTEKGKDVELRCDPISGHTALYWYRQSLGQGLEFLIYFQGNSAPDKSGLPSDRFSAERTGGSVSTLTIQRTQQEDSAVYLCASSWQGDGEAFFGQGTRLTVV.

This clone showed up just once. V is TRBV4-2 and J is TRBJ2-1; 11 bases agree with TRBD2. Germline-derived CDR1 and CDR2 are LGHNA and YNFKEQ. The junction had 9 bases not matched to a gene; V was cut back by 1 base and J by 4 bases. This CDR3 contains 18 residues. CDR3 coding DNA: TGTGCCAGCAGCCAAGCCCGTGGTAGCGGGGGGGCTTACAATGAGCAGTTCTTC. It is translated as CASSQARGSGGAYNEQFF.

This clone was picked up one time. This chain links TRBV5-1 with TRBJ2-7, with TRBD2 matching over 7 bases. Trimming removed 4 bases from V and 2 bases from J; junction bases left unmatched: 6. This CDR3 region has 14 residues. Germline CDR1 SGHRS, CDR2 YFSETQ. CDR3 nucleotides: TGCGCCAGCAGCGAAGCTAGCGGAACCTACGAGCAGTACTTC. Its protein is CASSEASGTYEQYF.

The V and J genes are TRBV14 and TRBJ2-1, with unresolved D. V was pared by 3 bases and J by 0 bases, with 6 bases between. CDR1 and CDR2 from the germline V gene are SGHDN and FVKESK. The CDR3 is 14 residues long. Written as DNA, the CDR3 is TGTGCCAGCAGCCACTCTAGCTCCTACAATGAGCAGTTCTTC. Its translation is CASSHSSSYNEQFF.

J is TRBJ2-7 and V is TRBV28; D perhaps matches TRBD2 (6 bases). The CDR3 spans 15 residues. V was shortened by 6 bases and J by 1 base, with 16 bases between the two germline ends. Per the germline V gene, CDR1 is MDHEN and CDR2 is SYDVKM. The CDR3 nucleotides read TGTGCCAGCAGCAACTCCGGGGGTAGGTCCTACGAGCAGTACTTC. Translation gives CASSNSGGRSYEQYF.

The V gene is TRBV7-9, the J gene TRBJ2-2, with a tentative D call TRBD2 (5 bases). There are 16 residues in the CDR3. Germline CDR1 and CDR2: SEHNR and FQNEAQ (reference sequence). The germline V and J ends were trimmed by 0 bases and 4 bases, with 12 bases remaining between them. Here the CDR3 DNA reads TGTGCCAGCAGCTTAGCCACTAGTACGGGCACCGGGGAGCTGTTTTTT. Residues: CASSLATSTGTGELFF.

V gene TRBV11-2 combines with J gene TRBJ2-5; 7 bases are shared with TRBD1. The J segment lost 5 bases and the V segment lost 1 base, leaving 13 bases of the junction unmatched. CDR1 and CDR2 from the germline V gene are SGHAT and FQNNGV. The CDR3 runs to 17 residues. CDR3 loop: CASSLGRLQGFGETQYF. Here the CDR3 DNA reads TGTGCCAGCAGCTTAGGACGGCTACAGGGGTTTGGGGAGACCCAGTACTTC.

Comments on this clone: The sample has other DNA sequences that encode this CDR3 too. The chain uses TRBV27 and TRBJ1-5; D ambiguous. The V end lost 5 bases, the J end lost 1 base, and 9 bases lay between the germline ends. CDR3 size: 14 residues. Germline loops: CDR1 MNHEY, CDR2 SMNVEV (reference sequence). The CDR3 loop reads CASSPTGSNQPQHF. The CDR3 DNA is TGTGCCAGCAGTCCCACGGGGAGCAATCAGCCCCAGCATTTT.

This chain joins TRBV29-1 and TRBJ2-7; TRBD1 agrees at 7 bases. The CDR3 has 14 amino acids. V was clipped by 1 base and J by 4 bases; unmatched bases: 7. Germline CDR1 reads SQVTM; CDR2 reads ANQGSEA. This CDR3 reads CSVEVTGRSYEQYF. The CDR3 DNA follows: TGCAGCGTTGAAGTGACAGGGCGGTCGTACGAGCAGTACTTC.

A word on this clone: Other DNA variants within this sample encode the same CDR3. The CDR3 protein is CASSETGTSGYEQYF. The CDR3, as DNA: TGTGCCAGCAGCGAAACCGGGACTAGCGGCTACGAGCAGTACTTC. The chain joins TRBV9 to TRBJ2-7; TRBD2 matches 11 bases. CDR3 length equals 15 residues. V dropped 3 bases and J dropped 3; count of bases not matched to a gene: 5. CDR1 is SGDLS and CDR2 is YYNGEE in the germline V gene. Supplemented by reference TRBV9 and TRBJ2-7, the full variable domain reads DSGVTQTPKHLITATGQRVTLRCSPRSGDLSVYWYQQSLDQGLQFLIQYYNGEERAKGNILERFSAQQFPDLHSELNLSSLELGDSALYFCASSETGTSGYEQYFGPGTRLTVT.

This clone occurred once. The chain employs TRBV5-1 and TRBJ1-2; 10 bases fit TRBD1. This CDR3 is 14 amino acids long. J gave up 5 bases and V 6 bases, and 7 bases lay outside the gene matches. In germline, CDR1 is SGHRS, CDR2 YFSETQ. As DNA, the CDR3 is TGCGCCAGCACCCTGACAGGGGGCGATTATGGCTACACCTTC. It specifies CASTLTGGDYGYTF.

V and J are TRBV9 and TRBJ1-2; D is uncertain. Germline CDR1 is SGDLS and CDR2 is YYNGEE. V was cut by 0 bases and J by 6 bases, with 6 bases left in between. The CDR3 covers 12 residues. This CDR3 is CASSVEPDGYTF. In DNA form, the CDR3 reads TGTGCCAGCAGCGTAGAGCCCGATGGCTACACCTTC.

The chain joins TRBV9 to TRBJ2-7, with 12 bases matching TRBD2. Germline CDR1 and CDR2: SGDLS and YYNGEE. This CDR3 spans 15 amino acids. Unmatched junction bases numbered 6, after V lost 3 bases and J lost 5 bases. The CDR3 region is CASSGGTSGYHEQYF. In nucleotides, the CDR3 is TGTGCCAGCAGCGGTGGGACTAGCGGGTACCACGAGCAGTACTTC.

The chain links TRBV27 to TRBJ2-5; 10 positions agree with TRBD1. This CDR3 spans 14 amino acids. V was clipped by 6 bases and J by 3 bases; unmatched bases: 4. Germline V gene lookup returns CDR1 MNHEY and CDR2 SMNVEV (reference sequence). CDR3 nucleotide sequence: TGTGCCAGCAGCGTAGGGACAGGGGAAGAGACCCAGTACTTC. It is translated as CASSVGTGEETQYF.

As concerns this clone: Other DNA variants within this sample encode the same CDR3. The rearrangement links TRBV27 to TRBJ1-1; tentatively, D is TRBD1 (6 bases). Trimming cost V 2 bases and J 1 base, with 8 bases left between them. The germline V gene encodes CDR1 MNHEY and CDR2 SMNVEV (reference sequence). The CDR3 sequence is 14 residues long. The CDR3 is CASSLGGGNTEAFF. DNA for the CDR3: TGTGCCAGCAGTTTAGGGGGCGGGAACACTGAAGCTTTCTTT.

The table lists this clone with a count of one. The CDR3 spells CASSFRTQGTQYF. In nucleotides, the CDR3 is TGTGCCAGCAGTTTCCGTACTCAGGGGACGCAGTATTTT. The V gene is TRBV28, the J gene TRBJ2-3; D might be TRBD1 (6 bases). CDR3 length equals 13 residues. The V gene's germline CDR1 is MDHEN and CDR2 SYDVKM. V was cut by 3 bases and J by 9 bases, with 13 bases left in between. The full variable domain, its missing parts supplied by reference TRBV28 and TRBJ2-3, is DVKVTQSSRYLVKRTGEKVFLECVQDMDHENMFWYRQDPGLGLRLIYFSYDVKMKEKGDIPEGYSVSREKKERFSLILESASTNQTSMYLCASSFRTQGTQYFGPGTRLTVL.

The rearrangement uses TRBV30 and TRBJ2-7, with TRBD1 identical over 7 bases. V dropped 5 bases and J dropped 0; count of bases not matched to a gene: 1. The CDR3 sequence is 12 residues long. The germline CDR1 and CDR2 sequences are GTSNPN and SVGIG (reference sequence). CDR3 region: CAWGTVSYEQYF. The DNA of the CDR3 is TGTGCCTGGGGGACAGTCTCCTACGAGCAGTACTTC.

This clone was recorded a few times. J is TRBJ1-6 and V is TRBV5-6; D is uncertain. The CDR3 spans 15 residues. Germline lookup yields CDR1 SGHDT and CDR2 YYEEEE. V was pared by 1 base and J by 7 bases, with 12 bases between. DNA of the CDR3: TGTGCCAGCAGCTTGTCTGAGAACCGGAATTCACCCCTCCACTTT. It is translated as CASSLSENRNSPLHF.

The chain combines TRBV11-2 with TRBJ2-7; no reliable D call. This CDR3 comprises 13 residues. The germline V gene encodes CDR1 SGHAT and CDR2 FQNNGV. Trimming took off 5 bases at V and 2 bases at J, with 10 bases between the two ends. CDR3: CASSPTIAYEQYF. The CDR3 bases are TGTGCCAGCAGCCCAACCATCGCCTACGAGCAGTACTTC. Complete variable domain (other parts from reference TRBV11-2 and TRBJ2-7): EAGVAQSPRYKIIEKRQSVAFWCNPISGHATLYWYQQILGQGPKLLIQFQNNGVVDDSQLPKDRFSAERLKGVDSTLKIQPAKLEDSAVYLCASSPTIAYEQYFGPGTRLTVT.

Note on this clone: The same CDR3 also results from other DNA sequences found in this sample. The V call is TRBV11-1, the J call TRBJ2-7; perhaps TRBD2 as D (5 bases). V was cut by 5 bases and J by 0 bases, with 8 bases left in between. Looked up from germline, CDR1 is SGHAT and CDR2 is FQDESV (reference sequence). The CDR3 is 13 amino acids. This chain's CDR3 is CASSPGSSYEQYF. The CDR3 region has the DNA TGTGCCAGCAGCCCGGGGAGCTCCTACGAGCAGTACTTC. Variable domain in full (rest from reference TRBV11-1 and TRBJ2-7): EAEVAQSPRYKITEKSQAVAFWCDPISGHATLYWYRQILGQGPELLVQFQDESVVDDSQLPKDRFSAERLKGVDSTLKIQPAELGDSAMYLCASSPGSSYEQYFGPGTRLTVT.

The chain is built from TRBV2 and TRBJ2-3; 8 bases map to TRBD2. V lost 5 bases to trimming and J lost 7 bases; unmatched junction nucleotides: 14. Germline assignment: CDR1 SNHLY and CDR2 FYNNEI. This CDR3 spans 16 amino acids. CDR3 nucleotides: TGTGCCAGCAGTACCCTGCGGGGGGCCTCACCTCATACGCAGTATTTT. As protein: CASSTLRGASPHTQYF.

The gene calls are TRBV5-1 and TRBJ2-3; D is ambiguous. V was clipped by 4 bases and J by 6 bases, with 15 bases between them. Germline V lookup: CDR1 SGHRS, CDR2 YFSETQ. The CDR3 extends over 14 amino acids. The CDR3, as DNA: TGCGCCAGCAGCCCGGGCTCTTTAAGCGATACGCAGTATTTT. Encoded protein: CASSPGSLSDTQYF. Supplemented by reference TRBV5-1 and TRBJ2-3, the full variable domain reads KAGVTQTPRYLIKTRGQQVTLSCSPISGHRSVSWYQQTPGQGLQFLFEYFSETQRNKGNFPGRFSGRQFSNSRSEMNVSTLELGDSALYLCASSPGSLSDTQYFGPGTRLTVL.

The rearrangement uses TRBV6-5 and TRBJ2-1; 10 bases fit TRBD2. J lost 7 bases, V lost 3 bases, and 3 bases had no gene match. The germline gives CDR1 MNHEY, CDR2 SVGAGI. The CDR3 sequence is 14 residues long. The CDR3 spells CASSYFSGRNEQFF. Written as DNA, the CDR3 is TGTGCCAGCAGTTATTTTAGCGGGAGGAATGAGCAGTTCTTC.

This rearrangement joins TRBV6-1 to TRBJ2-7; 10 nucleotides agree with TRBD2. Trimming removed 4 bases from V and 0 bases from J; junction bases left unmatched: 9. Germline V gene data show CDR1 as MNHNS and CDR2 as SASEGT. This CDR3 has 17 residues. Here the CDR3 DNA reads TGTGCCAGCAGTGCCAGCCTACTAGCGGGGTACTCCTACGAGCAGTACTTC. Amino acids: CASSASLLAGYSYEQYF.